Following are 9 T cell receptor beta chains from one sample sequenced in a study of cytotoxic CD8 clonotypes in ibrutinib-treated CLL (dated by TCRdb to the early 2020s). The library was generated by the immunoSEQ multiplex PCR assay. As stored in TCRdb, this immuneACCESS dataset retains in-frame rearrangements with V and J assigned. A fraction of the clones does not appear; measured against another copy, unresolved V genes explain less than half of the discrepancy, and the remainder lacks a known reason. The sample data list hundreds of thousands of clones, and just under 80% of these were observed just once. 6.5% to 8.5% of the sample goes to the ten largest clones. Here the sequenced sample was PBMCs, taken before ibrutinib treatment. These receptors were obtained from a human donor with chronic lymphocytic leukemia.

The chain employs TRBV4-1 and TRBJ2-1; 9 bases agree with TRBD2. The CDR3 is made up of 17 amino acids. With V trimmed by 4 bases and J by 4 bases, 11 bases remained unmatched. CDR1 and CDR2 from the germline V gene are MGHRA and YSYEKL. The CDR3 spells CASSPRVGLAVYNEQFF. The CDR3 region has the DNA TGCGCCAGCAGCCCCAGGGTGGGACTAGCAGTATACAATGAGCAGTTCTTC.

J is TRBJ2-5 and V is TRBV27, with TRBD1 matching 7 bases. The germline gives CDR1 MNHEY, CDR2 SMNVEV (reference sequence). CDR3 length: 13 residues. V shed 5 bases and J 6 bases; nucleotides not matched to a gene: 6. The CDR3 DNA reads as TGTGCCAGCAGTCCATACAGGGGCCAGACCCAGTACTTC. Translating it yields CASSPYRGQTQYF.

The chain links TRBV28 to TRBJ2-7, with D tentatively TRBD1 or TRBD2 (5 bases each). Germline loops: CDR1 MDHEN, CDR2 SYDVKM. CDR3 length: 15 residues. V was trimmed by 5 bases and J by 6 bases, leaving 20 bases between them. The CDR3 sequence: CASSTPARGWSEQYF. The CDR3 DNA reads TGTGCCAGCAGTACTCCGGCGAGGGGTTGGTCCGAGCAGTACTTC.

This clone was recorded only once. This chain links TRBV29-1 with TRBJ2-2; 9 bases are a match to TRBD2. CDR3 length equals 15 residues. With V trimmed by 7 bases and J by 0 bases, 6 bases remained unmatched. From germline, CDR1 is SQVTM and CDR2 ANQGSEA. The CDR3 loop is CSGKLAGPNTGELFF. The CDR3 DNA sequence: TGCAGCGGGAAACTAGCGGGCCCGAACACCGGGGAGCTGTTTTTT.

V usage is TRBV5-6 and J usage is TRBJ1-1; D is uncertain. The length of the CDR3 is 12 residues. CDR1 SGHDT and CDR2 YYEEEE come from the germline V gene. V lost 2 bases, J lost 7 bases, and 9 bases lay in between. The DNA of the CDR3 is TGTGCCAGCAGCTTCCACCTGATTGAAGCTTTCTTT. Its protein is CASSFHLIEAFF. Filled out from reference TRBV5-6 and TRBJ1-1, the complete variable domain reads DAGVTQSPTHLIKTRGQQVTLRCSPKSGHDTVSWYQQALGQGPQFIFQYYEEEERQRGNFPDRFSGHQFPNYSSELNVNALLLGDSALYLCASSFHLIEAFFGQGTRLTVV.

This clone was seen only a few times. The chain employs TRBV7-9 and TRBJ2-6, with a weak D call TRBD2 (6 bases). Germline V gene sequence: CDR1 SEHNR, CDR2 FQNEAQ (reference sequence). The CDR3 consists of 17 residues. Trimming took off 8 bases at V and 0 bases at J, with 17 bases between the two ends. CDR3 loop: CASPYPRRGSGANVLTF. The DNA for the CDR3 is TGTGCCAGCCCCTACCCCCGGAGGGGCTCTGGGGCCAACGTCCTGACTTTC.

This sequence joins TRBV6-6 and TRBJ1-2; D is unclear. Trimming took 4 bases from V and 4 from J, leaving 10 bases between them. The CDR3 length is 13 residues. The germline CDR1 and CDR2 sequences are MNHNY and SVGAGI (reference sequence). The CDR3 nucleotides read TGTGCCAGCAGTTGGAGCACCTTCTATGGCTACACCTTC. Its translation is CASSWSTFYGYTF.

The rearrangement uses TRBV11-2 and TRBJ1-1, with a possible D match to TRBD1 (5 bases). Trimming left V 10 bases short and J 1 base short, with 13 bases between. There are 13 residues in the CDR3. Germline V lookup: CDR1 SGHAT, CDR2 FQNNGV. The CDR3 DNA sequence: TGTGCCACCGCTTGGGGGAGGAACACTGAAGCTTTCTTT. This translates into CATAWGRNTEAFF.

This sequence joins TRBV29-1 and TRBJ2-3; TRBD1 matches at 8 bases. The CDR3 loop spans 16 amino acids. The germline V gene encodes CDR1 SQVTM and CDR2 ANQGSEA. V lost 1 base and J lost 3; bases outside the gene matches: 9. The CDR3 loop reads CSVEGSDRGWTDTQYF. CDR3 coding DNA: TGCAGCGTTGAAGGATCAGACAGGGGTTGGACAGATACGCAGTATTTT.